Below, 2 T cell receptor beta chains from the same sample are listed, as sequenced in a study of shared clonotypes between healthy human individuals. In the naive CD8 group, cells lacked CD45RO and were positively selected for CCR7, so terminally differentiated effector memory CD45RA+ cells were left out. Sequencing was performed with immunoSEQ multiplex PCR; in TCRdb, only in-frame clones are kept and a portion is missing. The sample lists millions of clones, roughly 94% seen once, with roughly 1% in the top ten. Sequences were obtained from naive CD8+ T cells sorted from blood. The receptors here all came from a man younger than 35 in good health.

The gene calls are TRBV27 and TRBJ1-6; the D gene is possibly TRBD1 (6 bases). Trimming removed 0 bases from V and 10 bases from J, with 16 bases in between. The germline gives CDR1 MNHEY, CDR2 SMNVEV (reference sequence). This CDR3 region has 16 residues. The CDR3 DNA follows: TGTGCCAGCAGTTTATCGGCATTTGGGGGCGGGTCACCCCTCCACTTT. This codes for CASSLSAFGGGSPLHF.

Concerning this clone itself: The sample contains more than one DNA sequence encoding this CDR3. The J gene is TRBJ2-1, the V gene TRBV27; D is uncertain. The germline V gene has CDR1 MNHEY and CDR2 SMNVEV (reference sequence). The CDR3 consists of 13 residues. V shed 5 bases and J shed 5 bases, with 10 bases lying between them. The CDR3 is CASSLAGDNEQFF. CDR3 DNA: TGTGCCAGCAGTCTCGCAGGTGACAATGAGCAGTTCTTC.